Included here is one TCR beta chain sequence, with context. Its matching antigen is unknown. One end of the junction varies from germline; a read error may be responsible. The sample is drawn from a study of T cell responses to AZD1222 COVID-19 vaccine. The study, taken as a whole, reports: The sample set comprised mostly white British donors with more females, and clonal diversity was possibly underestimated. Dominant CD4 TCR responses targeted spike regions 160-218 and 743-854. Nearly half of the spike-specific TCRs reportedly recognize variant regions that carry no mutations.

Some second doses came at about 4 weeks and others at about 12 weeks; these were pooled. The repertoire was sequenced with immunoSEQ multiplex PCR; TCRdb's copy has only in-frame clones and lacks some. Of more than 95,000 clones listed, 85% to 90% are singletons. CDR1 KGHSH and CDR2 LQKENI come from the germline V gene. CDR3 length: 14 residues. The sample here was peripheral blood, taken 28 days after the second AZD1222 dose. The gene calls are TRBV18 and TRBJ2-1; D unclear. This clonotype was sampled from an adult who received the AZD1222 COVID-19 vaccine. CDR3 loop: CASSDEQTYSEQFF. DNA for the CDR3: TGTGCCAGCTCAGACGAACAAACCTACAGTGAGCAGTTCTTC.